This TCR beta chain was obtained from a study of T cell responses to AZD1222 COVID-19 vaccine. General study results and limits: Among those given AZD1222, only 5 to 7 were seropositive at baseline.

Libraries were prepared by immunoSEQ multiplex PCR; TCRdb keeps only in-frame clonotypes and omits some of them. Of tens of thousands of clones in the sample, nearly 90% were seen once. Trimming shortened V by 5 bases and J by 0 bases, and 16 bases separated the two germline ends. Germline CDR1 MNHEY, CDR2 SMNVEV (reference sequence). CDR3 length: 16 amino acids. This clone was detected only once. What it recognizes is unknown. The TCR originated in an adult in good health. The sample in question was peripheral blood, obtained on day 0 of MenACWY control vaccination. V gene TRBV27 combines with J gene TRBJ1-1, with D tentatively TRBD1 (5 bases). For the CDR3, the DNA is TGTGCCAGCAGTACCGGGACGGAAGCCATGAACACTGAAGCTTTCTTT. The encoded protein is CASSTGTEAMNTEAFF.